Given below is one TCR beta chain in context. This entry comes from a study of cytomegalovirus exposure and HLA in healthy donors. In the PCR, 60 Vbeta and 13 Jbeta primers were used. Sequencing was performed with immunoSEQ multiplex PCR; in TCRdb, only in-frame clones are kept and a portion is missing. The table has 100,000 to 150,000 clones, 77% seen once; the top ten hold 4.2%. This sequence originates from a male donor in good health and CMV-seropositive. Input material: PBMCs.

The CDR3 is CASSEASHILYSPLHF. As DNA, the CDR3 is TGTGCCAGCAGTGAAGCTTCGCATATACTATATTCACCCCTCCACTTT. The chain joins TRBV2 to TRBJ1-6; the D is unclear. Germline CDR1 is SNHLY and CDR2 is FYNNEI. The CDR3 length is 16 residues. Trimming removed 0 bases at V and 8 bases at J, with 14 bases between.